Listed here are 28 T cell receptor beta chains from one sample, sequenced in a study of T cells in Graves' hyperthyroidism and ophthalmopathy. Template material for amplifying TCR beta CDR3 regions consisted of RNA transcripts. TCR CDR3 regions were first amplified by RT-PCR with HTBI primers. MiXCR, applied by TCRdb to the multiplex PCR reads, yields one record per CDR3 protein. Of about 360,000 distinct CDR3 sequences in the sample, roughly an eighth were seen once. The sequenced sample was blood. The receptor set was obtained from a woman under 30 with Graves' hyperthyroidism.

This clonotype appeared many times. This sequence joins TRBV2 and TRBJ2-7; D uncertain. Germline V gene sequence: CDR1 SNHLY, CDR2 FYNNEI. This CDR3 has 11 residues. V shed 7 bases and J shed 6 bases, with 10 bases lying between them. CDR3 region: CASIKSVEQYF. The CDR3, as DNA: TGTGCCAGCATCAAATCCGTCGAGCAGTACTTC.

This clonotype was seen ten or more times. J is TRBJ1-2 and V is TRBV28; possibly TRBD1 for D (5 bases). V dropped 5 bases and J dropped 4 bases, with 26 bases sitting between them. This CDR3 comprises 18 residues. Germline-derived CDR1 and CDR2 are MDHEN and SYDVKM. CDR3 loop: CASSPFGGKSLLGYGYTF. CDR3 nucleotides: TGTGCCAGCAGTCCCTTTGGGGGGAAATCGCTTTTGGGCTATGGCTACACCTTC.

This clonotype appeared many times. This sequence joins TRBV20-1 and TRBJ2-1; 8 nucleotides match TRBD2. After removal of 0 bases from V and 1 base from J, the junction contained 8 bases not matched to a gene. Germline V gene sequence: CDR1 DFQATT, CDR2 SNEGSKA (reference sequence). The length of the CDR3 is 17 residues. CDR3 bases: TGCAGTGCTAGAGATCAAGAGCGGGAGTGGTCCTACAATGAGCAGTTCTTC. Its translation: CSARDQEREWSYNEQFF.

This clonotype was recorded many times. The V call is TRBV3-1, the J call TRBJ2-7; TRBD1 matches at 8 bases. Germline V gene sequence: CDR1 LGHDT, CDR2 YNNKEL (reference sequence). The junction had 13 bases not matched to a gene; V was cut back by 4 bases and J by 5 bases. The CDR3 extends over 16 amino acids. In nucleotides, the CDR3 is TGTGCCAGCAGCCCACTGTTCTCAGACAGGGGCCACGAGCAGTACTTC. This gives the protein CASSPLFSDRGHEQYF.

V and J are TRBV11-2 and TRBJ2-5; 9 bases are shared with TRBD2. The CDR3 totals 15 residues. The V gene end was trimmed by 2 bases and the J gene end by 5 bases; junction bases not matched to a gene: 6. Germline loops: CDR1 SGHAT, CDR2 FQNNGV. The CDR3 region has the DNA TGTGCCAGCAGCTTACTTGCGGGAGGGATTGAGACCCAGTACTTC. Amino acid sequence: CASSLLAGGIETQYF.

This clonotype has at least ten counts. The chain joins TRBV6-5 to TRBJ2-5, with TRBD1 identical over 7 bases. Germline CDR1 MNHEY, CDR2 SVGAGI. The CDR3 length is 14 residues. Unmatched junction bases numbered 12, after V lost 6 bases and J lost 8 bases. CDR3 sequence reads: CASRMTGNSVTQYF. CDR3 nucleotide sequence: TGTGCCAGCAGGATGACAGGGAATTCTGTTACCCAGTACTTC.

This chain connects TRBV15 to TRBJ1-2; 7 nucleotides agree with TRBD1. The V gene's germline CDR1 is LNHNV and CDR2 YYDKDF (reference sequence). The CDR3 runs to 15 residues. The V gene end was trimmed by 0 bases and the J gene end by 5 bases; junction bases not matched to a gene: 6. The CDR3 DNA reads TGTGCCACCAGCAGAGAAACAGGGGTTTTGTATGGCTACACCTTC. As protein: CATSRETGVLYGYTF.

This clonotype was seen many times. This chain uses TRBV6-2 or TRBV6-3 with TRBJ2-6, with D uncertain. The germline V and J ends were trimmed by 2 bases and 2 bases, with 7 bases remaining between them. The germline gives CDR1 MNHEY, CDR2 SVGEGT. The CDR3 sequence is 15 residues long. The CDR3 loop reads CASSYGGTGANVLTF. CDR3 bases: TGTGCCAGCAGTTACGGTGGGACTGGGGCCAACGTCCTGACTTTC.

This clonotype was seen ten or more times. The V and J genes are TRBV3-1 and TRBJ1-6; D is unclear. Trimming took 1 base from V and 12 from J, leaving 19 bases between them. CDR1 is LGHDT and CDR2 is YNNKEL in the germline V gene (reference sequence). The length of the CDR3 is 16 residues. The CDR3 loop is CASSQAGLLQSGPLHF. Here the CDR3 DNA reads TGTGCCAGCAGCCAAGCCGGACTCTTGCAATCGGGACCCCTCCACTTT.

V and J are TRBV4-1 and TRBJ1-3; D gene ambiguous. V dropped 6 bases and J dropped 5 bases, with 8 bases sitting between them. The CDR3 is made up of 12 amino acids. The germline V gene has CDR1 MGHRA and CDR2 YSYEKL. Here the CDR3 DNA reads TGCGCCAGCAGAGGCAGGCGAAACACCATATATTTT. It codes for CASRGRRNTIYF.

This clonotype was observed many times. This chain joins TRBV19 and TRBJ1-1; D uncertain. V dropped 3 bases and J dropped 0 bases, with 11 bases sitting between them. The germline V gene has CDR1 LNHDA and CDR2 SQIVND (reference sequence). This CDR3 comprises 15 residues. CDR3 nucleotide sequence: TGTGCCAGTAGTATCGTCCAGCTCATGAACACTGAAGCTTTCTTT. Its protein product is CASSIVQLMNTEAFF.

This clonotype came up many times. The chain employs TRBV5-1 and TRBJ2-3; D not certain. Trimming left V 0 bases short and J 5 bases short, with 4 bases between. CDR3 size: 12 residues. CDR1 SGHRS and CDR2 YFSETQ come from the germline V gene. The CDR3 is CASSLGGDTQYF. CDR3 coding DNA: TGCGCCAGCAGCTTGGGCGGAGATACGCAGTATTTT.

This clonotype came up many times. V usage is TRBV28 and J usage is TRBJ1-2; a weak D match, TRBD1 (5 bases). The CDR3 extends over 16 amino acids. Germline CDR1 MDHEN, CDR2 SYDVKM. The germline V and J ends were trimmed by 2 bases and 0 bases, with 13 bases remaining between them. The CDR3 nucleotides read TGTGCCAGCAGTTTAATGGGGCTCGATTCTAACTATGGCTACACCTTC. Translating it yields CASSLMGLDSNYGYTF.

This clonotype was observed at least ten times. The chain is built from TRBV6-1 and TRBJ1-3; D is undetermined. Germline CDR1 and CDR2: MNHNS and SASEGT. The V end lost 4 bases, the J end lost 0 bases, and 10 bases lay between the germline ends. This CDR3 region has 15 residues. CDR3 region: CASSVGEISGNTIYF. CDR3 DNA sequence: TGTGCCAGCAGTGTGGGAGAGATCTCTGGAAACACCATATATTTT.

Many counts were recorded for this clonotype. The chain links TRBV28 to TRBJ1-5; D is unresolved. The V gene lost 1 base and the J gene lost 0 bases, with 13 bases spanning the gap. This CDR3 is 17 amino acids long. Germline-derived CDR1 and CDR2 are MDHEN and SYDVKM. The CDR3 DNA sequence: TGTGCCAGCAGTTTATCCTCCACCGGTTATAGCAATCAGCCCCAGCATTTT. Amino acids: CASSLSSTGYSNQPQHF.

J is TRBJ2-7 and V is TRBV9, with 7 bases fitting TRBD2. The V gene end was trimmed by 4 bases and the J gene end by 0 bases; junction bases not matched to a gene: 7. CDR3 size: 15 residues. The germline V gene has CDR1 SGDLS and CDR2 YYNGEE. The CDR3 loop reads CASSPRDYSSYEQYF. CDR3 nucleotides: TGTGCCAGCAGCCCCCGGGACTACAGCTCCTACGAGCAGTACTTC.

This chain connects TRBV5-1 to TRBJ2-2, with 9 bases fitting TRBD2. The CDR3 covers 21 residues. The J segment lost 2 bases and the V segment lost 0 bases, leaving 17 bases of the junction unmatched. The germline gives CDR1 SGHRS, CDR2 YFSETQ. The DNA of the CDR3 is TGCGCCAGCAGCTTGGGCCTCTACGGGACTAGCCACAACATTAACACCGGGGAGCTGTTTTTT. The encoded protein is CASSLGLYGTSHNINTGELFF.

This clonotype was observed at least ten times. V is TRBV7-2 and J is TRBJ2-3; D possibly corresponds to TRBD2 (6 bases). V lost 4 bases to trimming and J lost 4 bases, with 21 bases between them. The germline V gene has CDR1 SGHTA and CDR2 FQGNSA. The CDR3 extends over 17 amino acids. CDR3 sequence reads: CASSSSLRGGVADTQYF. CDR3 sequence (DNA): TGTGCCAGCAGCTCATCCCTACGGGGCGGGGTAGCAGATACGCAGTATTTT.

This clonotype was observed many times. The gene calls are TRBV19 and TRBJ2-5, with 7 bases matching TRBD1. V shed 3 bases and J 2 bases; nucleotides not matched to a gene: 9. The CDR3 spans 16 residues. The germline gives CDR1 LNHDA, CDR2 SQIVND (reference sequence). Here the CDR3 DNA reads TGTGCCAGTAGTATGGACTGGCCGGGACAGCAAGAGACCCAGTACTTC. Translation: CASSMDWPGQQETQYF.

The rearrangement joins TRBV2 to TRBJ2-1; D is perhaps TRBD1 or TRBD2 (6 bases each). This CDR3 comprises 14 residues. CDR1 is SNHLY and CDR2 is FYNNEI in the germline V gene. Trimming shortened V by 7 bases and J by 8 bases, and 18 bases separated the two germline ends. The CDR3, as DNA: TGTGCCAGCATTACTAGCTGGGGGGCGGATGAGCAGTTCTTC. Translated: CASITSWGADEQFF.

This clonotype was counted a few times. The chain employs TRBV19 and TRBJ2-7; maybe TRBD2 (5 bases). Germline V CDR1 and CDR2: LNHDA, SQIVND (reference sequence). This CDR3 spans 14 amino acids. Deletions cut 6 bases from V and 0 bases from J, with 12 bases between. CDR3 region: CASSFGLSSYEQYF. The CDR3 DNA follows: TGTGCCAGTAGCTTCGGACTTAGCTCCTACGAGCAGTACTTC.

The CDR3 bases are TGTGCCAGCAGGGCCGGGGGGTGGGAAGCTAACTATGGCTACACCTTC. Its protein product is CASRAGGWEANYGYTF. The chain has TRBV2 and TRBJ1-2, with D perhaps TRBD1 (5 bases). V gave up 6 bases and J gave up 0 bases, with 17 bases separating them. This CDR3 spans 16 amino acids. Germline V gene data show CDR1 as SNHLY and CDR2 as FYNNEI.

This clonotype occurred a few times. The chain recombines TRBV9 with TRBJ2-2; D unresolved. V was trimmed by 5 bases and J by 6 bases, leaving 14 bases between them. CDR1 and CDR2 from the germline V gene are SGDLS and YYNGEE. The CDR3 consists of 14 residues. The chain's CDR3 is CASRGNSGPGELFF. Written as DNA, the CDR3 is TGTGCCAGCAGGGGAAATAGTGGTCCCGGGGAGCTGTTTTTT.

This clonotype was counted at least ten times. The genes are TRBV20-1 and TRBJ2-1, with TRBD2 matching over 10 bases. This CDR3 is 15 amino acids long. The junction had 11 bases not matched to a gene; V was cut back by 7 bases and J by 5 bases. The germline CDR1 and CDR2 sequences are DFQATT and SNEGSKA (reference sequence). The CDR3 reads CSGHAGTSVNNEQFF. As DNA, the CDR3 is TGCAGTGGTCACGCCGGGACTAGCGTCAACAATGAGCAGTTCTTC.

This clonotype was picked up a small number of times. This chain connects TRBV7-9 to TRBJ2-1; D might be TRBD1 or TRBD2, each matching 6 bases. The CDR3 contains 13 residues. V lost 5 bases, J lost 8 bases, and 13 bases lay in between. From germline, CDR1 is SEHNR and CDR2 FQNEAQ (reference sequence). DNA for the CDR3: TGTGCCAGCAGCCCGGAGGGGGGCCATGAGCAGTTCTTC. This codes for CASSPEGGHEQFF.

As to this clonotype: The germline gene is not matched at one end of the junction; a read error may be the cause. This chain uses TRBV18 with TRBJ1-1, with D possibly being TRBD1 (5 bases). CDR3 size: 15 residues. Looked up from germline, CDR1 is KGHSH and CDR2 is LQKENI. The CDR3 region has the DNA TGTGCCGGCTCACCCAGGGAGGTCTCGGGGACTGAAGCTTTCTTT. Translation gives CAGSPREVSGTEAFF. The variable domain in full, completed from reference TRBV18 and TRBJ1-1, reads NAGVMQNPRHLVRRRGQEARLRCSPMKGHSHVYWYRQLPEEGLKFMVYLQKENIIDESGMPKERFSAEFPKEGPSILRIQQVVRGDSAAYFCAGSPREVSGTEAFFGQGTRLTVV.

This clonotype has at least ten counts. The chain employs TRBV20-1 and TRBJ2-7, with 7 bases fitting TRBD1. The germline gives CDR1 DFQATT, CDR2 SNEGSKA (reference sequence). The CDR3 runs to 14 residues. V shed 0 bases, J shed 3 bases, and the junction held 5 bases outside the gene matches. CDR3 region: CSARDRDRIYEQYF. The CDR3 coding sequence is TGCAGTGCTAGAGACCGGGACAGAATCTACGAGCAGTACTTC.

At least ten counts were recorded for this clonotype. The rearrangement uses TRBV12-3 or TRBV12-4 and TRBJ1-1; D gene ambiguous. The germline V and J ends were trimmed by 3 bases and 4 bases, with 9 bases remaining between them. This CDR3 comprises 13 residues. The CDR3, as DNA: TGTGCCAGCAGTTTTTCCGGCGTCACTGAAGCTTTCTTT. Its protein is CASSFSGVTEAFF.